This T cell receptor (beta chain) was captured in a study of T cell changes during pregnancy in multiple sclerosis. Measured with immunoSEQ multiplex PCR; TCRdb has only the in-frame clones, and not every one. The sample records about 96,000 clones, roughly 92% being singletons. The germline V gene encodes CDR1 SGHAT and CDR2 FQNNGV. The CDR3 runs 14 residues. Trimming removed 6 bases from V and 3 bases from J; junction bases left unmatched: 3. The genes are TRBV11-2 and TRBJ2-3, with TRBD2 matching over 10 bases. This TCR was recovered from a female donor with multiple sclerosis, enrolled in a pregnancy study. Sequences were derived from peripheral blood, sampled in the first trimester of pregnancy. CDR3 in DNA: TGTGCCAGCAGATCTAGCGGGAGAACAGATACGCAGTATTTT. It specifies CASRSSGRTDTQYF.